A selection of T cell receptor beta chains follows, all from one sample in a study of shared clonotypes between healthy human individuals. Measured with immunoSEQ multiplex PCR; TCRdb has only the in-frame clones, and not every one. The data hold approximately 2.1 million clones, with 85% to 95% observed a single time. Source material: naive CD4+ T cells from PBMCs. The receptors originated from a man in his late teens or twenties in good health. Some clones in this sample may be carry-over from other donors' samples. The CDR3 runs from the conserved cysteine through the conserved F or W. A D gene is named only where the DNA matches it firmly. Expanded clones are given a class, and other clones once, few, many or no size at all.

CDR3nt: TGTGCCAGCAGCTCTAGCGGGAGGGCCTCGGAGACCCAGTACTTC
CDR3aa: CASSSSGRASETQYF
d_gene: TRBD2
j_gene: TRBJ2-5
abundance: .
v_gene: TRBV7-7

CDR3nt: TGTGCCAGCAGTGGGGCTAGCGCAAACTACGAGCAGTACTTC
CDR3aa: CASSGASANYEQYF
d_gene: .
j_gene: TRBJ2-7
abundance: .
v_gene: TRBV6-1

CDR3nt: TGCAGCGTTGAAGATCTGGCCAGGGAAAAACTGTTTTTT
CDR3aa: CSVEDLAREKLFF
d_gene: .
j_gene: TRBJ1-4
abundance: .
v_gene: TRBV29-1

CDR3nt: TGTGCCAGCAGTTCCATCCATAGCAATCAGCCCCAGCATTTT
CDR3aa: CASSSIHSNQPQHF
d_gene: .
j_gene: TRBJ1-5
abundance: .
v_gene: TRBV2

CDR3nt: TGTGCCAGCAGCTTGACCAGCGCCGAGCAGTTCTTC
CDR3aa: CASSLTSAEQFF
d_gene: .
j_gene: TRBJ2-1
abundance: .
v_gene: TRBV5-4

CDR3nt: TGTGCCACCAGCAGAGCCGGGACTGGGGCCAACGTCCTGACTTTC
CDR3aa: CATSRAGTGANVLTF
d_gene: .
j_gene: TRBJ2-6
abundance: .
v_gene: TRBV15

CDR3nt: TGTGCCAGCTCACCTTGGACTAGCGGGAAGAGCACAGATACGCAGTATTTT
CDR3aa: CASSPWTSGKSTDTQYF
d_gene: TRBD2
j_gene: TRBJ2-3
abundance: .
v_gene: TRBV18

CDR3nt: TGTGCCAGTATCTCGGGCGCCGCGAGGGGCTACACCTTC
CDR3aa: CASISGAARGYTF
d_gene: .
j_gene: TRBJ1-2
abundance: few
v_gene: TRBV19

CDR3nt: TGTGCCAGCAGCGAGCGGACTAGCGGAGGGCCCCAGCAGTACTTC
CDR3aa: CASSERTSGGPQQYF
d_gene: TRBD2
j_gene: TRBJ2-7
abundance: .
v_gene: TRBV7-2

CDR3nt: TGTGCCAGCACTGGACCGGGACAGCTTATTTATAGCAATCAGCCCCAGCATTTT
CDR3aa: CASTGPGQLIYSNQPQHF
d_gene: TRBD1
j_gene: TRBJ1-5
abundance: .
v_gene: TRBV27

CDR3nt: TGTGCCAGCAGTGAAGGTCCCGGCCATTACGAGCAGTACTTC
CDR3aa: CASSEGPGHYEQYF
d_gene: .
j_gene: TRBJ2-7
abundance: .
v_gene: TRBV6-1

CDR3nt: TGTGCCAGCAGTTTGGGCGGGACAGGGCAACAGCCCCAGCATTTT
CDR3aa: CASSLGGTGQQPQHF
d_gene: TRBD1
j_gene: TRBJ1-5
abundance: .
v_gene: TRBV28

CDR3nt: TGCGCCAGCAGCCAAGGGATGACTAGCGGGAGGTTTGGAGATACGCAGTATTTT
CDR3aa: CASSQGMTSGRFGDTQYF
d_gene: TRBD2
j_gene: TRBJ2-3
abundance: .
v_gene: TRBV4-1